Included here is one TCR beta chain sequence, with context. The table lists this clonotype with many counts. The antigen this receptor binds is unknown. Per-base qualities were not stored, and no clone one base away is much larger. The data belong to a study of T cell repertoires in cytomegalovirus infection (dated by TCRdb to the late 2010s). As for the study more broadly: Because public TCR beta signatures pointed to carriage of CMV infection together with the matching HLA type, the HLA type of each donor mattered for the analysis.

The sequencer was an Illumina HiSeq 1500. The public reads were reprocessed in TCRdb via fastp at Q25 and MiXCR, keeping in-frame beta chains. Each record represents a unique CDR3 protein, reported with the most common genes and DNA among its rows. The sample table contains about 200,000 distinct CDR3 sequences; only one count was recorded for roughly 9.8% of them. About 4.2% of the sample lies in the top ten. What the study reported, not specific to this receptor: The ex vivo response was dominated by HLA-C-restricted CMV-specific TCR beta clonotypes, and the single most frequent clonotype in two of eight donors was supplied by these HLA-C-restricted clonotypes. Cumulative frequency of public TCR beta family members discriminated carriers of CMV infection plus the relevant HLA type in this cohort and an independent approximately 340-donor cohort.

This TCR came from a human donor in good health (CMV status not recorded). Some clones in this sample may be carry-over from other donors' samples. Sequencing was done on a sample of PBMCs.

The sequenced DNA is TGTGCCACCGCGACCAGGTCTGACACTGAAGCTTTCTTT. Its protein product is CATATRSDTEAFF. This chain is built from TRBV15 and TRBJ1-1, with the identity of the D gene unclear. The CDR3 contains 13 residues, cysteine and phenylalanine counted. The sequence is cut down to CDR3 DNA, 39 bases in frame from base 1. The germline V gene (reference sequence) provides CDR1 LNHNV and CDR2 YYDKDF. The V and J ends are trimmed by 8 bases and 3 bases, leaving 13 bases between them.